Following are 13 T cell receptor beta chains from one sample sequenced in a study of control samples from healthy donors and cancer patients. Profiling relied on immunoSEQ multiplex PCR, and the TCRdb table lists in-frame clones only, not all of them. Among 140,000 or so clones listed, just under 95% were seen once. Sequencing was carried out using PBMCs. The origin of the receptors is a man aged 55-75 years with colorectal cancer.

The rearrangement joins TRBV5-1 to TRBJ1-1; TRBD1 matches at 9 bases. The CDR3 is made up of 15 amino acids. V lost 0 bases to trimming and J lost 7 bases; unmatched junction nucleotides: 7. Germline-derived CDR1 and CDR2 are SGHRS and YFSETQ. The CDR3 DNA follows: TGCGCCAGCAGCTTGGAGGGGACAGGGTACAGTGAAGCTTTCTTT. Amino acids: CASSLEGTGYSEAFF.

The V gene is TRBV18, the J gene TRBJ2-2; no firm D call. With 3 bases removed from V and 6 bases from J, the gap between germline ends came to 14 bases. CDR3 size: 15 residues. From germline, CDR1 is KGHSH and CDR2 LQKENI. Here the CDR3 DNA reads TGTGCCAGCTCACCTTTCCCGGGCCGAGCCGGGGAGCTGTTTTTT. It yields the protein CASSPFPGRAGELFF. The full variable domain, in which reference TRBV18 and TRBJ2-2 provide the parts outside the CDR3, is NAGVMQNPRHLVRRRGQEARLRCSPMKGHSHVYWYRQLPEEGLKFMVYLQKENIIDESGMPKERFSAEFPKEGPSILRIQQVVRGDSAAYFCASSPFPGRAGELFFGEGSRLTVL.

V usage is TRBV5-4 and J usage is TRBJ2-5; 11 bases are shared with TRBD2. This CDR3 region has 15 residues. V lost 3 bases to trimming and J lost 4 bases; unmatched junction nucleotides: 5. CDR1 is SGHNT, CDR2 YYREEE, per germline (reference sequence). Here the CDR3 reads CASSSTSGVRETQYF. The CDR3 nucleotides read TGTGCCAGCAGCTCGACTAGCGGGGTGCGAGAGACCCAGTACTTC.

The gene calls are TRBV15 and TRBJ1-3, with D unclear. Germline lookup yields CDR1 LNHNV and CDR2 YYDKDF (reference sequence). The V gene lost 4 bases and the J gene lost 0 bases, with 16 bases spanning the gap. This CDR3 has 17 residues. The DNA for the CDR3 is TGTGCCACCAGCACACCCCCGGGGTCTTTCTCTGGAAACACCATATATTTT. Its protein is CATSTPPGSFSGNTIYF.

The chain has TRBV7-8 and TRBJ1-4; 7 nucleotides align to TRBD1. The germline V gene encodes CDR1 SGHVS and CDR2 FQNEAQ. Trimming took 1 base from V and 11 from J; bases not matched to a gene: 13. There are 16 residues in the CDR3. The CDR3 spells CASSLVYTGEVEKLFF. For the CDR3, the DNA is TGTGCCAGCAGCTTAGTTTACACAGGGGAGGTGGAGAAACTGTTTTTT.

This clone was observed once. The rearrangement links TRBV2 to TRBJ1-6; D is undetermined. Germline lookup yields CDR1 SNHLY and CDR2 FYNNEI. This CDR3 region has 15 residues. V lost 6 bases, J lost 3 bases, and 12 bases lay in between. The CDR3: CASSEGQYYNSPLHF. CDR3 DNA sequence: TGTGCCAGCAGCGAGGGCCAATACTATAATTCACCCCTCCACTTT.

In DNA, the CDR3 is TGTGCCTGGACGGGACAGGATCCCTACGAGCAGTACTTC. The encoded protein is CAWTGQDPYEQYF. The chain combines TRBV30 with TRBJ2-7; 8 nucleotides align to TRBD1. Germline V gene data show CDR1 as GTSNPN and CDR2 as SVGIG (reference sequence). V shed 4 bases and J 2 bases; nucleotides not matched to a gene: 4. The CDR3 loop spans 13 amino acids.

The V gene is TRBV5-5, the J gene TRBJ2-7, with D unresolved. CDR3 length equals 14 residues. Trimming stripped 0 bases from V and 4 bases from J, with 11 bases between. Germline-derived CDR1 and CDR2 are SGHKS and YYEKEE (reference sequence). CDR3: CASSLENVRYEQYF. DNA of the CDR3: TGTGCCAGCAGCTTGGAGAACGTCCGTTACGAGCAGTACTTC.

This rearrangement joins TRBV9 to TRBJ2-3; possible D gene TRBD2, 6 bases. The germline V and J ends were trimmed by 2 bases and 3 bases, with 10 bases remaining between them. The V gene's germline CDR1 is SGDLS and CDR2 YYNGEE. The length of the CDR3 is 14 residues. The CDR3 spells CASSVGLPTDTQYF. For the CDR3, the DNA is TGTGCCAGCAGCGTGGGACTTCCAACAGATACGCAGTATTTT.

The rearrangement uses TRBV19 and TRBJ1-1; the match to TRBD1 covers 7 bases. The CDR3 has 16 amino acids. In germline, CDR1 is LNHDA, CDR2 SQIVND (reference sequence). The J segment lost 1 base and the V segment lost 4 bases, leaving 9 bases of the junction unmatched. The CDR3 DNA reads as TGTGCCAGTAGTACCACGACAGGGAGCCGGAACACTGAAGCTTTCTTT. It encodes CASSTTTGSRNTEAFF.

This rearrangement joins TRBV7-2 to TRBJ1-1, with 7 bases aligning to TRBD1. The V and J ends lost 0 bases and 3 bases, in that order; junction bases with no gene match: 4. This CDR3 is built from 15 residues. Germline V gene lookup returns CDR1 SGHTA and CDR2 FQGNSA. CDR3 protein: CASSLARQGYTEAFF. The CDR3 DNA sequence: TGTGCCAGCAGCTTAGCCCGACAGGGTTACACTGAAGCTTTCTTT.

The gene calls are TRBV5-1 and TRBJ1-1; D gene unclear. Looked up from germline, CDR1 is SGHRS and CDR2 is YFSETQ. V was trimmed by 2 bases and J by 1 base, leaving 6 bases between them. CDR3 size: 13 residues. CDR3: CASSFGTNTEAFF. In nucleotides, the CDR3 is TGCGCCAGCAGCTTCGGCACGAACACTGAAGCTTTCTTT.

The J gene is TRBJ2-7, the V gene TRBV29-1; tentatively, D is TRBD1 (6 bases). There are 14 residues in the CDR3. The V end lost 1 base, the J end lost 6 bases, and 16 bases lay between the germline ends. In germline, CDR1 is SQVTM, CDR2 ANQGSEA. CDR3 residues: CSVEGLGQKPEQYF. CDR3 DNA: TGCAGCGTTGAAGGATTAGGACAGAAGCCCGAGCAGTACTTC.